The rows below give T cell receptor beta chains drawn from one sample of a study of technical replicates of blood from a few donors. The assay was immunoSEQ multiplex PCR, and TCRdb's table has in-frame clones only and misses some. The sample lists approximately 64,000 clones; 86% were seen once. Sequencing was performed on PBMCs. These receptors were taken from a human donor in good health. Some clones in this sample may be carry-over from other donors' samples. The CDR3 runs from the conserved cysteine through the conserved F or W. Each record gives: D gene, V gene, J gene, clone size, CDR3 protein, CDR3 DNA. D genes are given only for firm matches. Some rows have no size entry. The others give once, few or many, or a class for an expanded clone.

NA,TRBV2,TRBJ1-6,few,CASRAYIGSYYNF,TGTGCCAGCAGAGCCTATATCGGGTCCTATTATAACTTT
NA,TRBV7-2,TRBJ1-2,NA,CASSLVGDNYGYTF,TGTGCCAGCAGCTTAGTGGGCGATAACTATGGCTACACCTTC
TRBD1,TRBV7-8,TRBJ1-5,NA,CASSLAEGRGLQPQHF,TGTGCCAGCAGCTTAGCCGAGGGCAGGGGGCTCCAGCCCCAGCATTTT
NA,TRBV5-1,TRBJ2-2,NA,CASSLGSGTGELFF,TGCGCCAGCAGCTTGGGTTCAGGCACCGGGGAGCTGTTTTTT
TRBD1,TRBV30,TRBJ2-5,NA,CAWSGDSQETQYF,TGTGCCTGGAGTGGGGACAGCCAAGAGACCCAGTACTTC
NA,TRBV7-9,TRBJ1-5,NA,CASSFQGQPQHF,TGTGCCAGCAGCTTCCAGGGTCAGCCCCAGCATTTT
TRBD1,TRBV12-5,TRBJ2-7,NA,CASGHGTGGREQYF,TGTGCTAGTGGGCACGGGACAGGGGGGAGGGAGCAGTACTTC
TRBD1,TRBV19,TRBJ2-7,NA,CASSRTGLEQYF,TGTGCCAGTAGTAGGACAGGGTTGGAGCAGTACTTC
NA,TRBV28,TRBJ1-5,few,CASSEVGNQPQHF,TGTGCCAGCAGTGAGGTTGGCAATCAGCCCCAGCATTTT
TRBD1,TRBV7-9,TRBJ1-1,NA,CASRDRGNTEAFF,TGTGCCAGCCGGGACAGAGGGAACACTGAAGCTTTCTTT
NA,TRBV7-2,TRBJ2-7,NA,CASSPLRGGVYEQYF,TGTGCCAGCAGCCCCCTAAGAGGGGGAGTCTACGAGCAGTACTTC
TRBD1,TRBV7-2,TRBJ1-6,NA,CASSLTTGDGNSPLHF,TGTGCCAGCAGCCTAACGACAGGGGATGGAAATTCACCCCTCCACTTT
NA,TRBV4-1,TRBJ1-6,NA,CASSQAQTYNSPLHF,TGCGCCAGCAGCCAGGCACAGACCTATAATTCACCCCTCCACTTT
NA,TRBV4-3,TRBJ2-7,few,CASSQDEWSYEQYF,TGCGCCAGCAGCCAAGATGAGTGGTCCTACGAGCAGTACTTC
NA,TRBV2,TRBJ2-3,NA,CASSPGSTGDTQYF,TGTGCCAGCAGTCCCGGGTCCACGGGAGATACGCAGTATTTT
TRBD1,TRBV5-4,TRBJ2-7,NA,CASSPAGGSSYEQYF,TGTGCCAGCAGCCCCGCAGGGGGCAGCTCCTACGAGCAGTACTTC
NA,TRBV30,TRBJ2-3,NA,CAWSLGLSDTQYF,TGTGCCTGGAGTCTCGGACTGTCAGATACGCAGTATTTT
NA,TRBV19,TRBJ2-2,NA,CASRVGHSPGELFF,TGTGCCAGTAGGGTCGGTCATTCCCCCGGGGAGCTGTTTTTT
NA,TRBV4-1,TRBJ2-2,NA,CASSQHTMNTGELFF,TGCGCCAGCAGCCAACACACCATGAACACCGGGGAGCTGTTTTTT
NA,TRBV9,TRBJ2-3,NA,CASSVVPSVDTQYF,TGTGCCAGCAGCGTAGTCCCCTCCGTGGATACGCAGTATTTT
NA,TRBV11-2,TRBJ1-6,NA,CASSLEIDSPLHF,TGTGCCAGCAGCTTAGAAATCGATTCACCCCTCCACTTT
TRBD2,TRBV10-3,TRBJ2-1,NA,CAISELITGGPGEQFF,TGTGCCATCAGTGAGTTGATAACGGGAGGGCCAGGTGAGCAGTTCTTC
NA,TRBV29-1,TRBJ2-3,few,CSSRSTDTQYF,TGCAGCTCCAGAAGCACAGATACGCAGTATTTT
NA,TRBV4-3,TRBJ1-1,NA,CASSQDRTGNTEAFF,TGCGCCAGCAGCCAAGACAGAACAGGGAACACTGAAGCTTTCTTT
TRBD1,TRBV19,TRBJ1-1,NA,CASSLGQGASEAFF,TGTGCCAGTAGTCTGGGACAGGGGGCCTCTGAAGCTTTCTTT
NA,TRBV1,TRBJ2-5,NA,CTSSQDRQGYETQYF,TGCACCAGCAGCCAAGATAGGCAGGGCTACGAGACCCAGTACTTC
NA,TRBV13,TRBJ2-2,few,CASSHEGAGTGELFF,TGTGCCAGCAGCCACGAGGGGGCGGGGACCGGGGAGCTGTTTTTT
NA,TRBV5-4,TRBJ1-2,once,CASSPGGQRMEGYTF,TGTGCCAGCAGCCCCGGTGGACAGAGAATGGAAGGCTACACCTTC